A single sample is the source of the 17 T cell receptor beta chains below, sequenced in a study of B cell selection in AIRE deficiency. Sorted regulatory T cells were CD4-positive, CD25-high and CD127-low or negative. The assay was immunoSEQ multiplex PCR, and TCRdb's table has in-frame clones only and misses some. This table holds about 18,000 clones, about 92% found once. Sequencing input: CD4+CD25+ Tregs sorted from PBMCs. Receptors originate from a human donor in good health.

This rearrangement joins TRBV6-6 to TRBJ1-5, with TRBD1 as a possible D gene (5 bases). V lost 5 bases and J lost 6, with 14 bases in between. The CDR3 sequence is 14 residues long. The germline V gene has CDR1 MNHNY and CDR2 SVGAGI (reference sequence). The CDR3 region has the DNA TGTGCCAGCAGTACCCTCGGGGGGACTCAGCCCCAGCATTTT. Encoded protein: CASSTLGGTQPQHF.

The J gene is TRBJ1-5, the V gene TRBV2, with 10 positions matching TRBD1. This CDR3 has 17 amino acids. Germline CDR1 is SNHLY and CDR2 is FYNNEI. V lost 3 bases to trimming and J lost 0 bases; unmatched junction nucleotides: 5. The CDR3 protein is CASSETGGRDSNQPQHF. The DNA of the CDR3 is TGTGCCAGCAGTGAGACAGGGGGCCGGGATAGCAATCAGCCCCAGCATTTT. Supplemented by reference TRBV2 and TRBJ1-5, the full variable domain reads EPEVTQTPSHQVTQMGQEVILRCVPISNHLYFYWYRQILGQKVEFLVSFYNNEISEKSEIFDDQFSVERPDGSNFTLKIRSTKLEDSAMYFCASSETGGRDSNQPQHFGDGTRLSIL.

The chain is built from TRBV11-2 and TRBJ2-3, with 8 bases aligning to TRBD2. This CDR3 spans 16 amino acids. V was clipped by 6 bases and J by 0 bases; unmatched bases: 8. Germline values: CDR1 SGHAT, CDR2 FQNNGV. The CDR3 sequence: CASSLGLALSTDTQYF. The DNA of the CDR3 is TGTGCCAGCAGTCTCGGACTAGCCCTTAGCACAGATACGCAGTATTTT.

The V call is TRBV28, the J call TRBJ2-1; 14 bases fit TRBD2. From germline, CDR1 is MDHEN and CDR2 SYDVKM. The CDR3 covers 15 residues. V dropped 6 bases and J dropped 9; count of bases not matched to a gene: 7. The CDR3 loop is CASSATGLAGVEQFF. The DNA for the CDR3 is TGTGCCAGCAGCGCCACGGGACTAGCGGGAGTTGAGCAGTTCTTC.

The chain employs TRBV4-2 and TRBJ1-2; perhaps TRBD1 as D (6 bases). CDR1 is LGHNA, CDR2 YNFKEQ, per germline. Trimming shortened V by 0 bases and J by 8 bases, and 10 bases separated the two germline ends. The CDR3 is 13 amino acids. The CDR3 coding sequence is TGTGCCAGCAGCCAAGAACAGGGAGGGGGCTACACCTTC. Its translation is CASSQEQGGGYTF.

The CDR3 nucleotides read TGCGCCAGCAGCCAAGATCCCTACATAGCCGACAATGAGCAGTTCTTC. Its protein product is CASSQDPYIADNEQFF. This rearrangement joins TRBV4-1 to TRBJ2-1; D ambiguous. Trimming shortened V by 0 bases and J by 5 bases, and 14 bases separated the two germline ends. CDR3 length: 16 amino acids. Germline CDR1 is MGHRA and CDR2 is YSYEKL.

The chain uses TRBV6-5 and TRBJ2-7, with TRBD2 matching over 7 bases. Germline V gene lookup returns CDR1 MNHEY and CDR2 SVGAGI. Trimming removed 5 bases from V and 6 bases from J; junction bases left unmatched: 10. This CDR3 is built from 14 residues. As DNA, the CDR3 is TGTGCCAGCAGTAGACGGACTAGTGAGGGCGAGCAGTACTTC. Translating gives CASSRRTSEGEQYF.

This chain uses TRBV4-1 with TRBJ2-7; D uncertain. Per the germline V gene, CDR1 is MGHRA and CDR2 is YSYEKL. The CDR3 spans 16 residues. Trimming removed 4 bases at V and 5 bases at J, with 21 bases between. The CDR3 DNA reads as TGCGCCAGCAGCCCACCGGCCTTAAGGGCGAGAGACGAGCAGTACTTC. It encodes CASSPPALRARDEQYF.

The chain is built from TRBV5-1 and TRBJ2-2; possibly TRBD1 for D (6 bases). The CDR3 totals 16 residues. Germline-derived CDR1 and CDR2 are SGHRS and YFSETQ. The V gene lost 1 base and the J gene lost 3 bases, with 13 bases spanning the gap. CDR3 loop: CASSLYRTEYTGELFF. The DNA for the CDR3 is TGCGCCAGCAGCTTGTACCGGACAGAATACACCGGGGAGCTGTTTTTT.

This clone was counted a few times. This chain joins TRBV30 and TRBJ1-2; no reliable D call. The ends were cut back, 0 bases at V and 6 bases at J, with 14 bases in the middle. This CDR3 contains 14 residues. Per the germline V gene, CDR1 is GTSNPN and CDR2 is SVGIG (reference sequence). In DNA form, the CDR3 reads TGTGCCTGGAGTGTACGGAGGGCCGGTGATGGCTACACCTTC. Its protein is CAWSVRRAGDGYTF.

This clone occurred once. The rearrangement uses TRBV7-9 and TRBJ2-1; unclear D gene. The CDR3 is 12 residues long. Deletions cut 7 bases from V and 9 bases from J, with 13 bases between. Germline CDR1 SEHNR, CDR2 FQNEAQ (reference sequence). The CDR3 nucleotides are TGTGCCAGCACTTCCAGTAACTTTGAGCAGTTCTTC. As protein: CASTSSNFEQFF.

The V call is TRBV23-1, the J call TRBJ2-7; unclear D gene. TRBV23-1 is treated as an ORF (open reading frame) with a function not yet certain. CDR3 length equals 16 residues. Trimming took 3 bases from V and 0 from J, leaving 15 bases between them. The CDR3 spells CASSHPPPAISYEQYF. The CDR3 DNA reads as TGCGCCAGCAGTCATCCTCCACCTGCAATCTCCTACGAGCAGTACTTC.

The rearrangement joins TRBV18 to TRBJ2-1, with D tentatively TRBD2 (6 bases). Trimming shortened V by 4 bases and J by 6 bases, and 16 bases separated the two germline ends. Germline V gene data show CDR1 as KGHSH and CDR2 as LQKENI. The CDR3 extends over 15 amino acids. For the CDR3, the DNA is TGTGCCAGCTCACTTCGACTAGGAAGGGGCAATGAGCAGTTCTTC. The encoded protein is CASSLRLGRGNEQFF.

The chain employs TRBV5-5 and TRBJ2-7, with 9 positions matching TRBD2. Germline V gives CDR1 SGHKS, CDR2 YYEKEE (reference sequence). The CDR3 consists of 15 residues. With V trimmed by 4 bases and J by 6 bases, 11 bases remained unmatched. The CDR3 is CASSLYAAGGLEQYF. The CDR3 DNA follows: TGTGCCAGCAGCCTGTACGCGGCGGGAGGGCTCGAGCAGTACTTC.

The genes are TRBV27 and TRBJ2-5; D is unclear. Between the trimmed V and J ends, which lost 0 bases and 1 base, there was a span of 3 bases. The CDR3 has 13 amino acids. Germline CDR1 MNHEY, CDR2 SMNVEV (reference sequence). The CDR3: CASSLSVQETQYF. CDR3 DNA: TGTGCCAGCAGTTTATCCGTCCAAGAGACCCAGTACTTC.

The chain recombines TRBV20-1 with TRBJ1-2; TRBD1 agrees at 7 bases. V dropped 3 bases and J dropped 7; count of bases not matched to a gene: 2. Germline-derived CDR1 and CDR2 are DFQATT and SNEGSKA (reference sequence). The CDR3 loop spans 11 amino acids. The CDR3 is CSARRGLGYTF. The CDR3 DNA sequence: TGCAGTGCTAGGAGGGGGCTTGGCTACACCTTC.

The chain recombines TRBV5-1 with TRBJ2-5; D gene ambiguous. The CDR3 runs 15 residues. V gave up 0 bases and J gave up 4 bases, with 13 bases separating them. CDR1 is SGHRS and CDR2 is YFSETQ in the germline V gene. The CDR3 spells CASSLGQLIGETQYF. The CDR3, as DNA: TGCGCCAGCAGCTTGGGGCAGCTGATTGGAGAGACCCAGTACTTC.